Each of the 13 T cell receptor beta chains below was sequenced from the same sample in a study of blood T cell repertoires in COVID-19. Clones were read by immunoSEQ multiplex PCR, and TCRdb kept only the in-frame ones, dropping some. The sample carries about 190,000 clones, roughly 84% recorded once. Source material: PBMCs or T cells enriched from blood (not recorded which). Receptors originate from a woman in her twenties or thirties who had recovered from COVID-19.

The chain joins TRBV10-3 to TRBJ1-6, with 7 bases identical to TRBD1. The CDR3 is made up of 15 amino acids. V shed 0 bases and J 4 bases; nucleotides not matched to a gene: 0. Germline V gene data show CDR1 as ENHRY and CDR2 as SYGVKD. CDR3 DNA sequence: TGTGCCATCAGTGAGTCACAGGGGTATAATTCACCCCTCCACTTT. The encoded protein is CAISESQGYNSPLHF.

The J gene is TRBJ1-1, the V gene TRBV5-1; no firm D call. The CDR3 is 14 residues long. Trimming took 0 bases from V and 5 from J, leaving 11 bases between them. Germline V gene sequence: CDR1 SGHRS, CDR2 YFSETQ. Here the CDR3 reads CASSLGQMRTEAFF. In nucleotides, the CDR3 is TGCGCCAGCAGCTTGGGGCAGATGCGGACTGAAGCTTTCTTT.

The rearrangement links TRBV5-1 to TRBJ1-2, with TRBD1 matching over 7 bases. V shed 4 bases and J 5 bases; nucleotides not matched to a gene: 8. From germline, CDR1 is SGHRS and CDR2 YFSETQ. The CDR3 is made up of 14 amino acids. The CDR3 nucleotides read TGCGCCAGCAGCACGACAGGGATTCAGTATGGCTACACCTTC. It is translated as CASSTTGIQYGYTF.

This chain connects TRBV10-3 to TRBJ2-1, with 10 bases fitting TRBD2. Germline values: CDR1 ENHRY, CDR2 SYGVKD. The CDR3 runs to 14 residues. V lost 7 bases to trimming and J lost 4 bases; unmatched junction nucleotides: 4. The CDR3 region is CAIMELAGYNEQFF. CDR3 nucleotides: TGTGCCATCATGGAACTAGCGGGGTACAATGAGCAGTTCTTC.

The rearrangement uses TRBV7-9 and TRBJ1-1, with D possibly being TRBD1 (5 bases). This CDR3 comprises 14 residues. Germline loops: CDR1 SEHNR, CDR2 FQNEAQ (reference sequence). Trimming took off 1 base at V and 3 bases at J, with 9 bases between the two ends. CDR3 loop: CASSLVGADTEAFF. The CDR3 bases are TGTGCCAGCAGCTTAGTTGGGGCAGACACTGAAGCTTTCTTT.

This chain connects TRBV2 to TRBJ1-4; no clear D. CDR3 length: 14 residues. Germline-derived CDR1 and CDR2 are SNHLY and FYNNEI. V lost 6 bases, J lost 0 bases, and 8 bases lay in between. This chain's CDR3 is CASRRVTTNEKLFF. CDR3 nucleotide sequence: TGTGCCAGCAGGAGGGTTACAACTAATGAAAAACTGTTTTTT.

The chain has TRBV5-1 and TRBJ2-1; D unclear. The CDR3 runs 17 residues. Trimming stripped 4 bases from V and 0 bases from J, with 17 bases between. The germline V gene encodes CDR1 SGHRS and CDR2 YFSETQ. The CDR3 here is CASSPANLRRSYNEQFF. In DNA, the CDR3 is TGCGCCAGCAGCCCAGCGAACCTTAGACGCTCCTACAATGAGCAGTTCTTC.

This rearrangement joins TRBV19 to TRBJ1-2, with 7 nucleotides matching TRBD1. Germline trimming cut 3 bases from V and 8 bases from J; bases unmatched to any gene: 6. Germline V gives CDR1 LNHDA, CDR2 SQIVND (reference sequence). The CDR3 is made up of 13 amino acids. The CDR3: CASSMRQGVGYTF. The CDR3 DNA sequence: TGTGCCAGTAGTATGAGACAGGGTGTCGGCTACACCTTC.

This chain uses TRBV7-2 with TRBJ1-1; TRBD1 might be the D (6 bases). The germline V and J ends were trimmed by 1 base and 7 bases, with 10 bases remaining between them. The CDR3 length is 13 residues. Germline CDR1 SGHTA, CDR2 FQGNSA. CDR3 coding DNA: TGTGCCAGCAGCTTAGGCAGGGGCGGTGAAGCTTTCTTT. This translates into CASSLGRGGEAFF.

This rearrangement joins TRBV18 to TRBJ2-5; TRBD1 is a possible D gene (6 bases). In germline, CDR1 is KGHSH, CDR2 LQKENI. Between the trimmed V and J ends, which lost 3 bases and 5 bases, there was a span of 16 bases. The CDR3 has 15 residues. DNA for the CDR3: TGTGCCAGCTCACCGAGTGGGAACAGGGTGGAGACCCAGTACTTC. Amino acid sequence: CASSPSGNRVETQYF.

The CDR3 here is CASGGGPNTEAFF. The DNA for the CDR3 is TGTGCCAGCGGGGGGGGGCCAAACACTGAAGCTTTCTTT. The V and J genes are TRBV3-1 (or the pseudogene TRBV3-2) and TRBJ1-1; perhaps TRBD1 as D (6 bases). The CDR3 is made up of 13 amino acids. V was shortened by 8 bases and J by 2 bases, with 12 bases between the two germline ends. The germline V gene encodes CDR1 LGHDT and CDR2 YNNKEL (reference sequence).

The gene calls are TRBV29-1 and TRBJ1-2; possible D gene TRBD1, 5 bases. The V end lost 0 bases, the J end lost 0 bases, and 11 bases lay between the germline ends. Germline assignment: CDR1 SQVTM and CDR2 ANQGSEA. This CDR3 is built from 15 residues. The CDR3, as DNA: TGCAGCGTTGAAGATCGGGCAGGGCCTAACTATGGCTACACCTTC. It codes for CSVEDRAGPNYGYTF.

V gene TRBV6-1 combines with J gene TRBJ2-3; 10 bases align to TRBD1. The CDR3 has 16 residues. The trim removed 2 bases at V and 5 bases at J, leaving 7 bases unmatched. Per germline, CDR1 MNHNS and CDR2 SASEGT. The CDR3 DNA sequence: TGTGCCAGCAGTGAACTCGGGACAGGGGTGAAAGATACGCAGTATTTT. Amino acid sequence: CASSELGTGVKDTQYF.